These 17 T cell receptor beta chains came from one sample sequenced in a study of identical twins. TCRdb re-called the 5' RACE reads with MiXCR, one entry per CDR3 protein. The sample yields 690,000 or so distinct CDR3 sequences, less than 10% seen once. In addition, the sample was reused for a study of yellow fever vaccine responses in identical twins.

Sequencing was carried out using PBMCs. The receptors shown here come from a woman in her late teens or twenties in good health.

This clonotype was counted only a few times. This chain connects TRBV7-6 to TRBJ2-1; possibly TRBD2 for D (6 bases). V lost 1 base and J 4 bases, leaving 11 bases between the germline ends. CDR3 length: 15 amino acids. The germline V gene has CDR1 SGHVS and CDR2 FNYEAQ. DNA of the CDR3: TGTGCCAGCAGCTTAGAGCGGGCAGATTACAATGAGCAGTTCTTC. It codes for CASSLERADYNEQFF.

This rearrangement joins TRBV6-2 or TRBV6-3 to TRBJ2-4, with 11 bases that match TRBD1. The V segment lost 3 bases and the J segment 8 bases; nucleotides outside the gene matches: 9. The CDR3 length is 16 residues. Germline values: CDR1 MNHEY, CDR2 SVGEGT. CDR3 in DNA: TGTGCCAGCAGTTATGCCGGACAGGGGGCGAGGGACATTCAGTACTTC. Translated, it gives CASSYAGQGARDIQYF.

This clonotype turned up a few times. V and J are TRBV7-6 and TRBJ2-7; the D gene is possibly TRBD1 (6 bases). Trimming took off 5 bases at V and 3 bases at J, with 11 bases between the two ends. The CDR3 covers 13 residues. CDR1 is SGHVS, CDR2 FNYEAQ, per germline. The CDR3 here is CASSRDTIYEQYF. The CDR3 region has the DNA TGTGCCAGCAGCCGGGACACTATCTACGAGCAGTACTTC.

This clonotype has just a few counts. The chain joins TRBV29-1 to TRBJ2-2, with D perhaps TRBD1 (7 bases). The V gene lost 4 bases and the J gene lost 1 base, with 13 bases spanning the gap. CDR3 length: 15 residues. Germline assignment: CDR1 SQVTM and CDR2 ANQGSEA. The CDR3 DNA follows: TGCAGCGTTGGTCAGGGGGGCAGGAACACCGGGGAGCTGTTTTTT. As protein: CSVGQGGRNTGELFF.

This chain joins TRBV28 and TRBJ2-1; TRBD2 matches 13 bases. In germline, CDR1 is MDHEN, CDR2 SYDVKM. V dropped 5 bases and J dropped 3; count of bases not matched to a gene: 19. This CDR3 has 21 residues. The CDR3 nucleotides read TGTGCCAGCAGTCTCCCCGGGGTACTAGCGGGGGGGCCAGGGCTCTACAATGAGCAGTTCTTC. Amino acid sequence: CASSLPGVLAGGPGLYNEQFF.

V is TRBV4-3 and J is TRBJ2-1, with TRBD1 matching 7 bases. V trimming: 0 bases; J trimming: 1 base; junction bases outside the gene matches: 3. CDR1 is LGHNA and CDR2 is YSLEER in the germline V gene. This CDR3 region has 16 residues. The CDR3 loop is CASSQDEGASYNEQFF. CDR3 DNA sequence: TGCGCCAGCAGCCAAGATGAGGGGGCATCCTACAATGAGCAGTTCTTC.

This clonotype was picked up many times. The chain couples TRBV2 to TRBJ2-4; tentatively, D is TRBD2 (6 bases). V was cut by 6 bases and J by 7 bases, with 13 bases left in between. The CDR3 sequence is 13 residues long. CDR1 is SNHLY, CDR2 FYNNEI, per germline. The CDR3 DNA reads TGTGCCAGCAGCGGGACTCCTGGGAACATTCAGTACTTC. As protein: CASSGTPGNIQYF.

This clonotype was picked up many times. This chain uses TRBV5-1 with TRBJ1-1; D is ambiguous. V was cut by 1 base and J by 2 bases, with 9 bases left in between. This CDR3 spans 14 amino acids. Germline CDR1 and CDR2: SGHRS and YFSETQ. Here the CDR3 reads CASSLPVSNTEAFF. The CDR3 bases are TGCGCCAGCAGCTTGCCGGTCAGTAACACTGAAGCTTTCTTT.

This clonotype was seen a few times. The chain recombines TRBV20-1 with TRBJ1-1; possible D gene TRBD1, 6 bases. The length of the CDR3 is 15 residues. Germline CDR1 and CDR2: DFQATT and SNEGSKA (reference sequence). Trimming removed 1 base at V and 1 base at J, with 13 bases between. CDR3 residues: CSARVGGRRNTEAFF. In DNA form, the CDR3 reads TGCAGTGCTAGAGTAGGGGGGAGAAGGAACACTGAAGCTTTCTTT.

The chain joins TRBV11-1 to TRBJ2-1; 9 bases map to TRBD1. This CDR3 contains 18 residues. The germline CDR1 and CDR2 sequences are SGHAT and FQDESV (reference sequence). V shed 1 base and J 5 bases; nucleotides not matched to a gene: 12. The CDR3 loop reads CASSLGLSDRGVDNEQFF. In DNA, the CDR3 is TGTGCCAGCAGCTTAGGGCTTTCGGACAGGGGAGTGGACAATGAGCAGTTCTTC.

This clonotype was seen only a few times. The rearrangement links TRBV11-2 to TRBJ1-1; D remains ambiguous. V was pared by 1 base and J by 2 bases, with 20 bases between. There are 18 residues in the CDR3. CDR1 is SGHAT and CDR2 is FQNNGV in the germline V gene. CDR3 residues: CASSLVVLAGRFNTEAFF. The CDR3 coding sequence is TGTGCCAGCAGCTTAGTAGTTTTAGCGGGGAGATTCAACACTGAAGCTTTCTTT.

This clonotype has only a few counts. The DNA of the CDR3 is TGTGCCAGCAGGGTGAGAAATCAGCCCCAGCATTTT. Amino acids: CASRVRNQPQHF. V and J are TRBV6-6 and TRBJ1-5, with D unresolved. Germline V gene lookup returns CDR1 MNHNY and CDR2 SVGAGI (reference sequence). The length of the CDR3 is 12 residues. The germline V and J ends were trimmed by 6 bases and 4 bases, with 7 bases remaining between them.

V usage is TRBV9 and J usage is TRBJ2-4; D tentatively fits TRBD1 or TRBD2 (7 bases each). The CDR3 spans 15 residues. Germline CDR1 reads SGDLS; CDR2 reads YYNGEE. Trimming took off 7 bases at V and 0 bases at J, with 14 bases between the two ends. The CDR3 region has the DNA TGTGCCAGCGGGGGGGACAGCGTAGCCAAAAACATTCAGTACTTC. This encodes CASGGDSVAKNIQYF.

The chain employs TRBV29-1 and TRBJ2-5, with 12 bases that match TRBD2. CDR3 size: 16 residues. The germline gives CDR1 SQVTM, CDR2 ANQGSEA. Trimming cost V 4 bases and J 1 base; bases outside gene matches: 7. CDR3 loop: CSVVLAGGNLQETQYF. Written as DNA, the CDR3 is TGCAGCGTTGTACTAGCGGGGGGAAACCTCCAAGAGACCCAGTACTTC.

This clonotype was recorded a few times. The CDR3 here is CASSGRLVSQETQYF. CDR3 coding DNA: TGTGCCAGCAGTGGGCGACTAGTCTCCCAAGAGACCCAGTACTTC. J is TRBJ2-5 and V is TRBV6-1; a weak D match, TRBD2 (6 bases). The V gene lost 4 bases and the J gene lost 1 base, with 13 bases spanning the gap. Germline V gives CDR1 MNHNS, CDR2 SASEGT. The CDR3 loop spans 15 amino acids.

This clonotype was recorded a few times. The chain's CDR3 is CASGPYRDQPQHF. The CDR3 DNA sequence: TGTGCCAGCGGGCCCTACAGAGATCAGCCCCAGCATTTT. The genes are TRBV12-3 or TRBV12-4 and TRBJ1-5; D is ambiguous. The CDR3 extends over 13 amino acids. The V end lost 8 bases, the J end lost 5 bases, and 13 bases lay between the germline ends.

This clonotype was found a few times. V is TRBV7-7 and J is TRBJ2-6; D remains ambiguous. This CDR3 spans 15 amino acids. Per germline, CDR1 SSHAT and CDR2 FNYEAQ (reference sequence). CDR3 nucleotide sequence: TGTGCTATCTCCCTAATGATATCTGGGGCCAACGTCCTGACTTTC. Its protein product is CAISLMISGANVLTF.